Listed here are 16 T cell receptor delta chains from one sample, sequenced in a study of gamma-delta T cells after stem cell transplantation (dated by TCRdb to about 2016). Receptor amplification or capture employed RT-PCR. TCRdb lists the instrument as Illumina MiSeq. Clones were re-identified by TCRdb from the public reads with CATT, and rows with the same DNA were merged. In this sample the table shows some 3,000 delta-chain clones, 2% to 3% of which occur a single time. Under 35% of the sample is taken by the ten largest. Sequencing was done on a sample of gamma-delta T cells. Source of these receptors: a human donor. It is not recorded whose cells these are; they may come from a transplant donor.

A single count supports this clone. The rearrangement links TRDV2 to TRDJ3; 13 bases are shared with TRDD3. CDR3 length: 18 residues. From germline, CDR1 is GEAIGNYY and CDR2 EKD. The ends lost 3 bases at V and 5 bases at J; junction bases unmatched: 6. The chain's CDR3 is CACDAVLGDTRDTRQMFF. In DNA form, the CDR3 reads TGTGCCTGTGACGCCGTACTGGGGGATACGCGGGACACCCGACAGATGTTTTTC.

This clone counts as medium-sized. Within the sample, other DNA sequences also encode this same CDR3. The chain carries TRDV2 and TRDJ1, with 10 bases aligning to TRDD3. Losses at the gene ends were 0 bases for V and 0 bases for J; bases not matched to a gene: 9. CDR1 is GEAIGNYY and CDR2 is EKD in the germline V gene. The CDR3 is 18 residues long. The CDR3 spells CACDTVGTGGLYTDKLIF. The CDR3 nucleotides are TGTGCCTGTGACACCGTTGGGACTGGGGGATTGTACACCGATAAACTCATCTTT.

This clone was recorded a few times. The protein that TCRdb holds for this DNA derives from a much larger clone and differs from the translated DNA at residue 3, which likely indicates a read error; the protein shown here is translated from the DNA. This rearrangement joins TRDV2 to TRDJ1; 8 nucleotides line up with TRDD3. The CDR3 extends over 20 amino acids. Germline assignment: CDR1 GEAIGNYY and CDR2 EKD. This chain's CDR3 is CAYDTVSRRVTGGYTDKLIF. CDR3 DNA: TGTGCCTATGACACGGTATCCCGGAGAGTTACTGGGGGGTACACCGATAAACTCATCTTT.

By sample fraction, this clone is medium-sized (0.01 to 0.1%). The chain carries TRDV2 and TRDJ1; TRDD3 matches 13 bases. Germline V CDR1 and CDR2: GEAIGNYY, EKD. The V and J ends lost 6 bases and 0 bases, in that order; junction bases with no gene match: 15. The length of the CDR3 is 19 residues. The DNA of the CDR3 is TGTGCCTGTAACTCCTTACTGGGGGATACGCGCGGGTACACCGATAAACTCATCTTT. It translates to CACNSLLGDTRGYTDKLIF.

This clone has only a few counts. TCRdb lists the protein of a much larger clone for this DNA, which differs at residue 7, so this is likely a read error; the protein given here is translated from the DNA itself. CDR3 sequence (DNA): TGTGCCTGTGACACGATACCGGGGGATACGGCGGACACCCGACAGATGTTTTTC. It specifies CACDTIPGDTADTRQMFF. The genes are TRDV2 and TRDJ3, with 10 positions matching TRDD3. Germline CDR1 GEAIGNYY, CDR2 EKD. The CDR3 contains 18 residues. Trimming removed 1 base from V and 6 bases from J; junction bases left unmatched: 8.

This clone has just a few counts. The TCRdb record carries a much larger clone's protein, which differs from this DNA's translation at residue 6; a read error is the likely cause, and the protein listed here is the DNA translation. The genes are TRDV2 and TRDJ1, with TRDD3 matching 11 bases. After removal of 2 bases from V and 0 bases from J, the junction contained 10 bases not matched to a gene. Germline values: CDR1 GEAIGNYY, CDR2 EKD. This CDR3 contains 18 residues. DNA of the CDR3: TGTGCCTGTGACAGTTTACTGGGGGATAAGGGGGACACCGATAAACTCATCTTT. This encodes CACDSLLGDKGDTDKLIF.

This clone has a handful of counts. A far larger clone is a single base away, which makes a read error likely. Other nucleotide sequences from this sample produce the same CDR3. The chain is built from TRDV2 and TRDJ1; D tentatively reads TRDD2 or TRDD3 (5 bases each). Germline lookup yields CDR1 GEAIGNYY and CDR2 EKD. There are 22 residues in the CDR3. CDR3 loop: CACDPLPNLLGRTLGNTDKLIF. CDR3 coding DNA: TGTGCCTGTGACCCGCTTCCAAATCTGCTGGGTCGAACCCTTGGGAACACCGATAAACTTATCTTT.

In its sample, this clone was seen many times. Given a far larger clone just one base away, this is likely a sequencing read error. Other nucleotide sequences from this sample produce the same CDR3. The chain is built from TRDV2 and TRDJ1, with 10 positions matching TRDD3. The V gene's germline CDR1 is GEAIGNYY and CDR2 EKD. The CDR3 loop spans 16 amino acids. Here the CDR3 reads CACDPLLGDSTDKLIF. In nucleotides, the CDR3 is TGTGCCTGTGACCCTTTACTGGGGGATTCCACCGATAAACTCATCTTC.

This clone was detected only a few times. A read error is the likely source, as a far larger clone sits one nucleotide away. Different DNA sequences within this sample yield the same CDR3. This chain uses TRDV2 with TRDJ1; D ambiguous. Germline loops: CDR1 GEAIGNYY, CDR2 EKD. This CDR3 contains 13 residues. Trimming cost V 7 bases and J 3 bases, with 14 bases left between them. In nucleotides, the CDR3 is TGTGCCTGCGACGCCATCTCAGCCGATAAACTCATCTTT. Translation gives CACDAISADKLIF.

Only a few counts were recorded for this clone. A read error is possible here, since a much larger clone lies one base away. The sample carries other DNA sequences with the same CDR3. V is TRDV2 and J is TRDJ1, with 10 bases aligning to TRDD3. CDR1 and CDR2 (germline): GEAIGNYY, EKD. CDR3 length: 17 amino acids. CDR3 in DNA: TGTGCCTGTGATAGTCTACTGGGGGATTTGTACACCGACAAACTCATCTTT. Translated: CACDSLLGDLYTDKLIF.

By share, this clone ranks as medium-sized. The CDR3: CACDALLGDVIDKLIF. The CDR3 bases are TGTGCCTGTGACGCACTACTGGGGGATGTCATCGATAAACTCATCTTT. The chain couples TRDV2 to TRDJ1, with 10 bases that match TRDD3. This CDR3 is 16 amino acids long. J gave up 4 bases and V 3 bases, and 10 bases lay outside the gene matches. Germline V gene lookup returns CDR1 GEAIGNYY and CDR2 EKD.

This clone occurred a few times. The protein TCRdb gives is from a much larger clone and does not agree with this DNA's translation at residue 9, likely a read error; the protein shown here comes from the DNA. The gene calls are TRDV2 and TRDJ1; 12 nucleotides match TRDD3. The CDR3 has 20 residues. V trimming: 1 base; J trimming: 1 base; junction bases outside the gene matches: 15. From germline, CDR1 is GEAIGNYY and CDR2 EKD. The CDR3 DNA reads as TGTGCCTGTGACACTCAGGGGTTGAGACTGGGGGATACAGCCACCGATAAACTCATCTTT. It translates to CACDTQGLRLGDTATDKLIF.

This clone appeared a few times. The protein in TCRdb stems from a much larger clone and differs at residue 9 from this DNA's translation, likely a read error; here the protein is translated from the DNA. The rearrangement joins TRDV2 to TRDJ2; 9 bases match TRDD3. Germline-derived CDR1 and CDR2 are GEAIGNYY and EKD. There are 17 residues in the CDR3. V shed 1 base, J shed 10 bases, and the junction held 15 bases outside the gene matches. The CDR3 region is CACDTLATRGYGKQLFF. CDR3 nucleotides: TGTGCCTGTGACACGTTAGCTACTAGGGGATACGGTAAACAACTCTTCTTT.

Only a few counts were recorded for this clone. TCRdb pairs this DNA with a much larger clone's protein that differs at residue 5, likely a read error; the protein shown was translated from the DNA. The CDR3 reads CACDMVEYTGGAASWDTRQMFF. The CDR3 nucleotides are TGTGCCTGTGACATGGTTGAATATACTGGGGGTGCCGCGTCCTGGGACACCCGACAGATGTTTTTC. The V gene is TRDV2, the J gene TRDJ3; 8 nucleotides match TRDD3. The V gene's germline CDR1 is GEAIGNYY and CDR2 EKD. CDR3 length: 22 amino acids. Trimming removed 2 bases from V and 1 base from J; junction bases left unmatched: 18.

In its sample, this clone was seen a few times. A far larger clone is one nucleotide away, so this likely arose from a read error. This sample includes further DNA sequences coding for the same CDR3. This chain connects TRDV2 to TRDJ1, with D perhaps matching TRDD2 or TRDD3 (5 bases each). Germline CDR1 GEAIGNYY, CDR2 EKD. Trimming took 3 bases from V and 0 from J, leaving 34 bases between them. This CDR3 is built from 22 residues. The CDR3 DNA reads TGTGCCTGTGACCCGCTTCCAAACCTGCTGGGTCGAACCCTTGGGAACACCGATAAACTCATCTTT. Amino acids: CACDPLPNLLGRTLGNTDKLIF.

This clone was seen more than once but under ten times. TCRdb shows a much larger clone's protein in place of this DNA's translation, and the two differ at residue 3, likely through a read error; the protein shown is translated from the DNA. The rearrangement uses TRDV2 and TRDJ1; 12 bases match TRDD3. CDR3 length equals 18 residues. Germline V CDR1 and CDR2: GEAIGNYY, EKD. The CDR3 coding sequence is TGTGCCAGTGACACCTTAAACCTGGGGGATACGCAAACCGATAAACTCATCTTT. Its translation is CASDTLNLGDTQTDKLIF.